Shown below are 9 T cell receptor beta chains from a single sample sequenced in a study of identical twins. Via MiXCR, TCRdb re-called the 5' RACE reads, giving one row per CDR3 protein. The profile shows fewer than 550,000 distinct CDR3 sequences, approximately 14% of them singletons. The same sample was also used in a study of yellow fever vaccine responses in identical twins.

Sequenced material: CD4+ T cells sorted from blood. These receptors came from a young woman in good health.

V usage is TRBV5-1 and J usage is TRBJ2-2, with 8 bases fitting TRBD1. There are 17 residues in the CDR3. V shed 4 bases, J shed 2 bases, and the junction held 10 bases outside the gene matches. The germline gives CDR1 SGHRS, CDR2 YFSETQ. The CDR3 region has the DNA TGCGCCAGCAGCCCTATTAGACAGGGGTCAAACACCGGGGAGCTGTTTTTT. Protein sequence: CASSPIRQGSNTGELFF.

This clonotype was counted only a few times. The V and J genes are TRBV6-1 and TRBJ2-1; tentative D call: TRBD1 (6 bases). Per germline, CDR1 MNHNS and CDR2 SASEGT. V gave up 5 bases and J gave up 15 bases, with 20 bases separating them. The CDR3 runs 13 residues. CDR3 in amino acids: CASSRNRQDIAFF. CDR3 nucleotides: TGTGCCAGCAGTCGAAATCGACAGGACATTGCGTTCTTC.

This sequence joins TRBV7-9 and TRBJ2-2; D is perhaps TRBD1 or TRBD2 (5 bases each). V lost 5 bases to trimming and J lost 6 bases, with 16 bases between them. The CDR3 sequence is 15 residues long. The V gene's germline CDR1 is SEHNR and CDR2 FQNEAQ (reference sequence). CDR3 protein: CASSLDSTGSGELFF. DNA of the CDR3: TGTGCCAGCAGCCTAGACAGTACGGGATCCGGGGAGCTGTTTTTT.

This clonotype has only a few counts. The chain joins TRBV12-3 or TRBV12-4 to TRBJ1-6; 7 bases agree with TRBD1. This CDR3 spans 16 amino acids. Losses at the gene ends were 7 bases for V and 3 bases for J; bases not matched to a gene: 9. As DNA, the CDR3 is TGTGCCAGCAAATTAAAGGGGGCCCTCTATAATTCACCCCTCCACTTT. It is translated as CASKLKGALYNSPLHF.

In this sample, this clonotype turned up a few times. CDR3 sequence: CAINDLGSNQPQHF. In DNA form, the CDR3 reads TGTGCCATCAACGATTTAGGGAGCAATCAGCCCCAGCATTTT. The chain has TRBV10-3 and TRBJ1-5; D call uncertain. Germline loops: CDR1 ENHRY, CDR2 SYGVKD. The germline V and J ends were trimmed by 7 bases and 1 base, with 11 bases remaining between them. The CDR3 contains 14 residues.

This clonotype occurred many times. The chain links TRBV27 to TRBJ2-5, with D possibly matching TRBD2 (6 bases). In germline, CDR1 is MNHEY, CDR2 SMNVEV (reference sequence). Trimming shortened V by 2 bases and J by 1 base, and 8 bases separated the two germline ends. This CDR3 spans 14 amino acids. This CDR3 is CASSLGGVQETQYF. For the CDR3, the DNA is TGTGCCAGCAGTTTAGGAGGGGTCCAAGAGACCCAGTACTTC.

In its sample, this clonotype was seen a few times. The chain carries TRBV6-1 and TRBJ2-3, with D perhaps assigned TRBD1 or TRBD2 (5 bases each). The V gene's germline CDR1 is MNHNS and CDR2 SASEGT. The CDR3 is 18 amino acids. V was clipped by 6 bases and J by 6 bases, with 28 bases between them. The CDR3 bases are TGTGCCAGCAGCCCCCAGACACAGGACTGGTGGTCGAGGGATACGCAGTATTTT. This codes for CASSPQTQDWWSRDTQYF.

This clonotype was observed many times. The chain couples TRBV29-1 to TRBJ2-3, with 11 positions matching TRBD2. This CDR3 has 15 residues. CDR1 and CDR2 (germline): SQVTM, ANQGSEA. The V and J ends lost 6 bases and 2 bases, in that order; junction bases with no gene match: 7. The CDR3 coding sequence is TGCAGCGTGACCGGGACTAGCGGTTACACAGATACGCAGTATTTT. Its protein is CSVTGTSGYTDTQYF.

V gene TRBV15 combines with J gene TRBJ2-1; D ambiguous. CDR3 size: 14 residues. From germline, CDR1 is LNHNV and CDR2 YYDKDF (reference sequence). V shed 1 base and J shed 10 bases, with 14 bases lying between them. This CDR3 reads CATSRGRVAQEQFF. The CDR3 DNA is TGTGCCACCAGCAGAGGTAGGGTAGCCCAAGAGCAGTTCTTC.